The 28 T cell receptor beta chains below were found in one sample sequenced in a study of blood T cell repertoires in COVID-19. The repertoire was sequenced with immunoSEQ multiplex PCR; TCRdb's copy has only in-frame clones and lacks some. Of about 99,000 clones detected, approximately 84% appear once; the ten largest clones hold 10% to 15%. Sequenced sample: peripheral blood. These receptors originate from a human donor in a cohort sampled during active or convalescent COVID-19.

V gene TRBV19 combines with J gene TRBJ2-5; D might be TRBD2 (5 bases). Germline CDR1 and CDR2: LNHDA and SQIVND (reference sequence). Trimming stripped 2 bases from V and 2 bases from J, with 9 bases between. CDR3 length equals 14 residues. The CDR3 is CASSITGGQETQYF. CDR3 nucleotides: TGTGCCAGTAGTATAACCGGCGGGCAAGAGACCCAGTACTTC.

V usage is TRBV6-4 and J usage is TRBJ2-1; 8 bases agree with TRBD1. Germline V gene data show CDR1 as MRHNA and CDR2 as SNTAGT. The CDR3 loop spans 14 amino acids. The V and J ends lost 5 bases and 7 bases, in that order; junction bases with no gene match: 7. CDR3 sequence (DNA): TGTGCCAGCAGTACCAATGGACAGGGAAATGAGCAGTTCTTC. This codes for CASSTNGQGNEQFF.

The chain employs TRBV28 and TRBJ1-6; D unresolved. Looked up from germline, CDR1 is MDHEN and CDR2 is SYDVKM. The CDR3 has 16 amino acids. Trimming shortened V by 6 bases and J by 0 bases, and 12 bases separated the two germline ends. The CDR3 DNA is TGTGCCAGCAGCCTAGACCAGAGCTCCTATAATTCACCCCTCCACTTT. Amino acid sequence: CASSLDQSSYNSPLHF. The whole variable domain, remainder taken from reference TRBV28 and TRBJ1-6, is DVKVTQSSRYLVKRTGEKVFLECVQDMDHENMFWYRQDPGLGLRLIYFSYDVKMKEKGDIPEGYSVSREKKERFSLILESASTNQTSMYLCASSLDQSSYNSPLHFGNGTRLTVT.

CDR3 DNA sequence: TGCGCCAGCAGCCAAGATCAGGGTCGGGCGAATCAGCCCCAGCATTTT. Translating gives CASSQDQGRANQPQHF. The V gene is TRBV4-1, the J gene TRBJ1-5; a weak D match, TRBD1 (5 bases). The germline V and J ends were trimmed by 0 bases and 4 bases, with 13 bases remaining between them. Germline V lookup: CDR1 MGHRA, CDR2 YSYEKL. The CDR3 spans 16 residues.

This clone occurred once. The chain combines TRBV25-1 with TRBJ1-4; 8 bases are a match to TRBD1. V trimming: 2 bases; J trimming: 0 bases; junction bases outside the gene matches: 8. There are 18 residues in the CDR3. Germline CDR1 MGHDK, CDR2 SYGVNS. This chain's CDR3 is CASSEGSGGYATNEKLFF. The CDR3 coding sequence is TGTGCCAGCAGTGAAGGGTCAGGGGGCTACGCAACTAATGAAAAACTGTTTTTT.

The DNA of the CDR3 is TGTGCCAGCAGCTTAGGGGGACAGGGGTTAGAGACCCAGTACTTC. Translated: CASSLGGQGLETQYF. V gene TRBV7-2 combines with J gene TRBJ2-5; 10 bases match TRBD1. Germline loops: CDR1 SGHTA, CDR2 FQGNSA. There are 15 residues in the CDR3. V was clipped by 1 base and J by 4 bases; unmatched bases: 3. Variable domain in full (rest from reference TRBV7-2 and TRBJ2-5): GAGVSQSPSNKVTEKGKDVELRCDPISGHTALYWYRQSLGQGLEFLIYFQGNSAPDKSGLPSDRFSAERTGGSVSTLTIQRTQQEDSAVYLCASSLGGQGLETQYFGPGTRLLVL.

The chain joins TRBV7-6 to TRBJ1-2; 7 positions agree with TRBD1. Germline V gene data show CDR1 as SGHVS and CDR2 as FNYEAQ. After removal of 3 bases from V and 6 bases from J, the junction contained 10 bases not matched to a gene. This CDR3 has 15 residues. CDR3 bases: TGTGCCAGCAGCTTCATAGGGGGCCTTATTCATGGCTACACCTTC. Residues: CASSFIGGLIHGYTF.

This chain connects TRBV19 to TRBJ2-5, with TRBD2 matching over 7 bases. The CDR3 has 13 amino acids. Unmatched junction bases numbered 1, after V lost 4 bases and J lost 2 bases. Per germline, CDR1 LNHDA and CDR2 SQIVND (reference sequence). The DNA for the CDR3 is TGTGCCAGTAGTACTAGCGGACAAGAGACCCAGTACTTC. It specifies CASSTSGQETQYF.

This rearrangement joins TRBV7-9 to TRBJ1-2, with 8 bases matching TRBD1. With V trimmed by 4 bases and J by 2 bases, 6 bases remained unmatched. Looked up from germline, CDR1 is SEHNR and CDR2 is FQNEAQ (reference sequence). This CDR3 is built from 15 residues. CDR3 nucleotides: TGTGCCAGCAGCTCCTGGACAGGGTCAAACTATGGCTACACCTTC. It yields the protein CASSSWTGSNYGYTF.

Only one count was recorded for this clone. The chain joins TRBV5-1 to TRBJ2-6; the match to TRBD2 covers 7 bases. Trimming at V came to 0 bases and at J to 5 bases, leaving 2 bases not matched to a gene. This CDR3 comprises 15 residues. Germline V CDR1 and CDR2: SGHRS, YFSETQ. DNA of the CDR3: TGCGCCAGCAGCTTGGACGGGGGGAGGGCCAACGTCCTGACTTTC. Translated: CASSLDGGRANVLTF.

V usage is TRBV19 and J usage is TRBJ1-1; a possible D gene is TRBD1 (6 bases). The CDR3 is made up of 15 amino acids. Germline V gives CDR1 LNHDA, CDR2 SQIVND (reference sequence). The V gene lost 5 bases and the J gene lost 2 bases, with 15 bases spanning the gap. This chain's CDR3 is CASSPHDRSNTEAFF. CDR3 sequence (DNA): TGTGCCAGTAGTCCCCATGACAGGTCCAACACTGAAGCTTTCTTT.

A single count supports this clone. The V call is TRBV29-1, the J call TRBJ1-2; TRBD1 matches at 10 bases. The junction had 6 bases not matched to a gene; V was cut back by 2 bases and J by 3 bases. The germline gives CDR1 SQVTM, CDR2 ANQGSEA. CDR3 length equals 15 residues. CDR3 in amino acids: CSVEPGQGGHYGYTF. CDR3 DNA: TGCAGCGTTGAACCCGGACAGGGGGGTCACTATGGCTACACCTTC.

The chain couples TRBV27 to TRBJ1-1, with TRBD1 matching 11 bases. The junction had 2 bases not matched to a gene; V was cut back by 1 base and J by 4 bases. Germline CDR1 and CDR2: MNHEY and SMNVEV (reference sequence). This CDR3 has 15 amino acids. CDR3 protein: CASSLLGTGGTEAFF. CDR3 nucleotides: TGTGCCAGCAGTTTATTGGGGACAGGGGGCACTGAAGCTTTCTTT.

The rearrangement uses TRBV6-5 and TRBJ1-5, with D tentatively TRBD1 (5 bases). This CDR3 contains 13 residues. The germline gives CDR1 MNHEY, CDR2 SVGAGI. Trimming pared 6 bases from V and 3 bases from J, leaving 9 bases between. DNA of the CDR3: TGTGCCAGCAGGAGACAGACCAATCAGCCCCAGCATTTT. Amino acid sequence: CASRRQTNQPQHF.

V is TRBV19 and J is TRBJ1-6; 7 positions match TRBD1. The germline gives CDR1 LNHDA, CDR2 SQIVND (reference sequence). The CDR3 has 15 residues. Trimming took 7 bases from V and 7 from J; bases not matched to a gene: 10. CDR3 nucleotides: TGTGCCAGTACCTTCCGACAGGGTCAGAATTCACCCCTCCACTTT. This sequence encodes CASTFRQGQNSPLHF.

The chain links TRBV9 to TRBJ1-3; D perhaps matches TRBD1 (6 bases). This CDR3 has 15 residues. The ends were cut back, 3 bases at V and 0 bases at J, with 10 bases in the middle. CDR1 and CDR2 from the germline V gene are SGDLS and YYNGEE. CDR3 residues: CASSAGTLSGNTIYF. In DNA form, the CDR3 reads TGTGCCAGCAGCGCCGGGACACTCTCTGGAAACACCATATATTTT.

The chain employs TRBV7-2 and TRBJ2-2; D uncertain. The CDR3 consists of 16 residues. Per the germline V gene, CDR1 is SGHTA and CDR2 is FQGNSA. The V end lost 3 bases, the J end lost 0 bases, and 11 bases lay between the germline ends. CDR3: CASSFVPRTNTGELFF. In DNA form, the CDR3 reads TGTGCCAGCAGCTTTGTCCCTAGGACGAACACCGGGGAGCTGTTTTTT.

This clone was seen a few times. The CDR3 nucleotides are TGTGCCAGTAGTACACAGGGGGCCGGTGACTACGAGCAGTACTTC. It yields the protein CASSTQGAGDYEQYF. The chain combines TRBV19 with TRBJ2-7, with 9 bases identical to TRBD1. Germline trimming cut 4 bases from V and 3 bases from J; bases unmatched to any gene: 7. CDR3 length equals 15 residues. Germline V CDR1 and CDR2: LNHDA, SQIVND (reference sequence).

This clone occurred a few times. The gene calls are TRBV10-2 and TRBJ2-1; 7 bases map to TRBD2. This CDR3 comprises 14 residues. Germline-derived CDR1 and CDR2 are WSHSY and SAAADI. V was clipped by 2 bases and J by 6 bases; unmatched bases: 4. For the CDR3, the DNA is TGCGCCAGCAGTGAGCCCACGGGGGGCAATGAGCAGTTCTTC. Translated: CASSEPTGGNEQFF.

This chain links TRBV12-3 or TRBV12-4 with TRBJ1-5; maybe TRBD1 (5 bases). Trimming shortened V by 6 bases and J by 3 bases, and 9 bases separated the two germline ends. The CDR3 length is 13 residues. The CDR3 DNA is TGTGCCAGCAGCACGGGGGACAATCAGCCCCAGCATTTT. Its translation: CASSTGDNQPQHF.

To note about this clone: Other nucleotide sequences from this sample produce the same CDR3. V is TRBV12-3 or TRBV12-4 and J is TRBJ1-5; no definite D call. Trimming removed 3 bases at V and 3 bases at J, with 6 bases between. The CDR3 extends over 13 amino acids. The chain's CDR3 is CASSLSSNQPQHF. The DNA for the CDR3 is TGTGCCAGCAGTTTGAGCTCCAATCAGCCCCAGCATTTT.

The rearrangement joins TRBV7-9 to TRBJ1-2; D not resolved. With 1 base removed from V and 2 bases from J, the gap between germline ends came to 5 bases. Germline CDR1 SEHNR, CDR2 FQNEAQ (reference sequence). This CDR3 is built from 13 residues. The CDR3 sequence: CASSLGQNYGYTF. The CDR3 DNA follows: TGTGCCAGCAGCTTAGGGCAGAACTATGGCTACACCTTC.

The V gene is TRBV3-1 (or the pseudogene TRBV3-2), the J gene TRBJ1-1; tentative D call: TRBD1 (5 bases). Germline V gene data show CDR1 as LGHDT and CDR2 as YNNKEL (reference sequence). Trimming cost V 4 bases and J 2 bases, with 8 bases left between them. The CDR3 contains 13 residues. Written as DNA, the CDR3 is TGTGCCAGCAGCCCAGGGATAAACACTGAAGCTTTCTTT. Translated, it gives CASSPGINTEAFF.

The V and J genes are TRBV5-1 and TRBJ2-3, with 8 bases aligning to TRBD1. CDR3 size: 14 residues. Germline V lookup: CDR1 SGHRS, CDR2 YFSETQ. Unmatched junction bases numbered 7, after V lost 4 bases and J lost 6 bases. The CDR3 coding sequence is TGCGCCAGCAGCGTCGACAGGGGTAGGGATACGCAGTATTTT. Its protein is CASSVDRGRDTQYF.

Only one count was recorded for this clone. The J gene is TRBJ2-7, the V gene TRBV5-1, with 8 nucleotides matching TRBD1. V shed 2 bases and J 4 bases; nucleotides not matched to a gene: 5. Germline V gives CDR1 SGHRS, CDR2 YFSETQ. The CDR3 covers 14 residues. Written as DNA, the CDR3 is TGCGCCAGCAGCTTTCAGGGGGCTAGGTACGAGCAGTACTTC. This gives the protein CASSFQGARYEQYF. The variable domain in full, completed from reference TRBV5-1 and TRBJ2-7, reads KAGVTQTPRYLIKTRGQQVTLSCSPISGHRSVSWYQQTPGQGLQFLFEYFSETQRNKGNFPGRFSGRQFSNSRSEMNVSTLELGDSALYLCASSFQGARYEQYFGPGTRLTVT.

V is TRBV5-8 and J is TRBJ2-5; D may be TRBD2 (5 bases). V was clipped by 4 bases and J by 5 bases, with 15 bases between them. The CDR3 spans 14 residues. Germline assignment: CDR1 SGHTS and CDR2 YDEGEE. The CDR3 nucleotides read TGTGCCAGCAGCCAAACTAGGAATGGTGAGACCCAGTACTTC. Protein: CASSQTRNGETQYF.

The chain is built from TRBV11-2 and TRBJ2-1; TRBD2 agrees at 12 bases. The germline V gene encodes CDR1 SGHAT and CDR2 FQNNGV. The CDR3 is made up of 16 amino acids. The V and J ends lost 3 bases and 6 bases, in that order; junction bases with no gene match: 6. The CDR3 DNA sequence: TGTGCCAGCAGCTTGGGGCTAGCGGGGGGGTTCAATGAGCAGTTCTTC. This encodes CASSLGLAGGFNEQFF.

This chain connects TRBV6-6 to TRBJ1-4; D is undetermined. V shed 0 bases and J shed 7 bases, with 12 bases lying between them. This CDR3 region has 15 residues. CDR1 MNHNY and CDR2 SVGAGI come from the germline V gene (reference sequence). The CDR3 region has the DNA TGTGCCAGCAGTTACTCGAAAGGCGGGTCTGAAAAACTGTTTTTT. Protein: CASSYSKGGSEKLFF.